The source of this T cell receptor (beta chain) is a study of blood T cell repertoires in COVID-19. Background on the study: Researchers got acute and convalescent COVID-19 samples from the United States, Italy and Spain. PBMCs, B-cell-depleted T cells, or T cells provided the cDNA or gDNA that made up the material.

CDR1 and CDR2 from the germline V gene are SGHTA and FQGNSA. V gave up 1 base and J gave up 12 bases; unmatched junction bases: 6. There are 12 residues in the CDR3. Per the study methods: Amplifying reference gene primers gave estimates of nucleated cell counts. Clones were sequenced by immunoSEQ multiplex PCR, and TCRdb holds only the in-frame ones, with some missing. V and J calls plus clone size are reproduced from that table; the DNA served to infer D and trimming. The sample shows about 28,000 clones, about nine tenths of them seen only once. The V and J genes are TRBV7-2 and TRBJ2-7; 7 nucleotides match TRBD2. This TCR derives from a man aged 55 to 70 with active COVID-19. Sample: peripheral blood. DNA for the CDR3: TGTGCCAGCAGCTTAGGCGTTGGGGGGGGGTACTTC. This gives the protein CASSLGVGGGYF.